This TCR beta chain was recorded in a study of shared clonotypes between healthy human individuals. Study outcomes and limitations: Naive subsets generally exceeded memory subsets in estimated richness. Rarefaction gave evidence that sorted-subset sequencing remained incomplete despite large depth.

CDR1 is SQVTM, CDR2 ANQGSEA, per germline. Trimming stripped 4 bases from V and 9 bases from J, with 16 bases between. The CDR3 sequence is 12 residues long. Here immunoSEQ multiplex PCR was the method, and the copy in TCRdb shows in-frame clones only, minus some. The sample holds about 1.4 million clones, around 97% seen once. Those who donated were healthy HIV-negative adults, with no recent acute infections or vaccinations reported. Naive CD45RA+ and memory CD45RA-negative subsets were split from CD4+ cells. Comment on this clone: Antigen unknown.

This clonotype was sampled from a man aged 25 to 40 in good health. The sample was naive CD4+ T cells sorted from blood. The subset was: CD45RA+ positively selected. The chain employs TRBV29-1 and TRBJ2-7; TRBD2 is a possible D gene (6 bases). CDR3 in DNA: TGCAGCGTTGCTCTTAGCGGACGTTGGCAGTACTTC. Its translation: CSVALSGRWQYF.